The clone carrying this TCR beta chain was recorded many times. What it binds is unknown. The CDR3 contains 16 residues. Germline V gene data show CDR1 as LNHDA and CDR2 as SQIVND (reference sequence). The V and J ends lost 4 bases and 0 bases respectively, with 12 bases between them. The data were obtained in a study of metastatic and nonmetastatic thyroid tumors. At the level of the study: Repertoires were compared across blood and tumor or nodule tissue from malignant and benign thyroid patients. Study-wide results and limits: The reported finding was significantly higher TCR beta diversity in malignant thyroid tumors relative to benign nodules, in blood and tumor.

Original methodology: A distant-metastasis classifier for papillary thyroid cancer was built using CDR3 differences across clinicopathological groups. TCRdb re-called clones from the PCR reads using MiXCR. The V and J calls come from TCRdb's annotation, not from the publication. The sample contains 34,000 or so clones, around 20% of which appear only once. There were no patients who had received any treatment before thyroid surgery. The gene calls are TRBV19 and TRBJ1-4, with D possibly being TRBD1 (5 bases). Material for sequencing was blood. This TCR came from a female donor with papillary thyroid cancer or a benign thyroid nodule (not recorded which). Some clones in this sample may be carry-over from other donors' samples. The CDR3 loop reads CASSKARASTNEKLFF. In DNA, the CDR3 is TGTGCCAGTAGTAAAGCCAGGGCGTCAACTAATGAAAAACTGTTTTTT.